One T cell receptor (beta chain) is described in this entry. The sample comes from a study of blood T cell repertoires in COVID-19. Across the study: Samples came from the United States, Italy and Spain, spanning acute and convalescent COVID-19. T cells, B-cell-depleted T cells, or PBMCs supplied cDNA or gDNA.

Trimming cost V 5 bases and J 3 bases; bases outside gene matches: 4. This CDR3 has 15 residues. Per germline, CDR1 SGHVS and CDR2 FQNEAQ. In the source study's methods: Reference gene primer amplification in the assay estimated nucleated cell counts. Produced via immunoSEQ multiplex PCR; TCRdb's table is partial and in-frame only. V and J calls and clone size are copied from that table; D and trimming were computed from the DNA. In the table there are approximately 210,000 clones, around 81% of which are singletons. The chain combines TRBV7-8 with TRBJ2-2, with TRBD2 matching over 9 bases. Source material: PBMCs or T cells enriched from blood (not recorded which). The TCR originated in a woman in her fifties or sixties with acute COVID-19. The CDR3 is CASSLQRGDTGELFF. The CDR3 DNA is TGTGCCAGCAGCCTCCAGCGGGGGGACACCGGGGAGCTGTTTTTT.